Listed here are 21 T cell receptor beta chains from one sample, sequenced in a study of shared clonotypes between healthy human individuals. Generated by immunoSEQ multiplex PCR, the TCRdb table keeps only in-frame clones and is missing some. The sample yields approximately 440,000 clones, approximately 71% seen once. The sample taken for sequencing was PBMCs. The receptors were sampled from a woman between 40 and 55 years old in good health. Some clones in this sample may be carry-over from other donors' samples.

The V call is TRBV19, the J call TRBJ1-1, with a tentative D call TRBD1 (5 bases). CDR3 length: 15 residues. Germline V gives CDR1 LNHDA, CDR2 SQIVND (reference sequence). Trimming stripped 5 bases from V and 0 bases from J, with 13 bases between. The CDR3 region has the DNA TGTGCCAGTAGTGGACCCGACAGTATGAACACTGAAGCTTTCTTT. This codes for CASSGPDSMNTEAFF. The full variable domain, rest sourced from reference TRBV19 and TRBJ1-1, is DGGITQSPKYLFRKEGQNVTLSCEQNLNHDAMYWYRQDPGQGLRLIYYSQIVNDFQKGDIAEGYSVSREKKESFPLTVTSAQKNPTAFYLCASSGPDSMNTEAFFGQGTRLTVV.

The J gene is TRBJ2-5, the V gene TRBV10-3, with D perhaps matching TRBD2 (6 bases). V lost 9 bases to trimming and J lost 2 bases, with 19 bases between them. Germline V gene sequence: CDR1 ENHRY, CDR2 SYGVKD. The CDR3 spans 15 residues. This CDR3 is CAMSLGGTRQETQYF. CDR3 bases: TGTGCCATGTCGTTGGGAGGAACGAGACAAGAGACCCAGTACTTC.

The CDR3 nucleotides are TGTGCCAGCAGCTTTAGCGGGAAGGACGAGCAGTACTTC. Translation: CASSFSGKDEQYF. The chain carries TRBV11-3 and TRBJ2-7; 8 bases align to TRBD2. The CDR3 covers 13 residues. CDR1 is SGHNT and CDR2 is YENEEA in the germline V gene. V was clipped by 3 bases and J by 5 bases; unmatched bases: 3.

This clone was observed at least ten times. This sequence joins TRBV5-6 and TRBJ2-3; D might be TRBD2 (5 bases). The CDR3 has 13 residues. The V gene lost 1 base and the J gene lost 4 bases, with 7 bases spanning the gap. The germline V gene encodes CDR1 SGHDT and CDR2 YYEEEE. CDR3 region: CASSLPGADTQYF. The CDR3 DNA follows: TGTGCCAGCAGCTTGCCCGGGGCAGATACGCAGTATTTT.

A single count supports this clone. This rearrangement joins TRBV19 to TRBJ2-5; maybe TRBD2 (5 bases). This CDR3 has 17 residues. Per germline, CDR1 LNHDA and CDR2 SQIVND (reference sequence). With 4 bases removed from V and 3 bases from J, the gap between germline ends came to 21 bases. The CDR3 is CASSTRLSVPGEETQYF. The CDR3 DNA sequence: TGTGCCAGTAGTACCAGACTTAGCGTCCCGGGCGAAGAGACCCAGTACTTC.

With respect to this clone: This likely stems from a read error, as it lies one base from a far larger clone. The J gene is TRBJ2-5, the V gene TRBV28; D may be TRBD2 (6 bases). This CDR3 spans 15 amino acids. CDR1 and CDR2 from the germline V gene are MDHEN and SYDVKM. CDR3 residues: CTSRPRLVGAETQYF. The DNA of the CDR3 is TGTACCAGCAGGCCGAGACTAGTCGGGGCGGAGACCCAGTACTTC.

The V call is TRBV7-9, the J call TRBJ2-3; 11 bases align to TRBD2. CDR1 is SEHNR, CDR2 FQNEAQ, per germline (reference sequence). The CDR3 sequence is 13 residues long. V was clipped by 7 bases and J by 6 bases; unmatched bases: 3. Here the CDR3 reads CASKLAGVDTQYF. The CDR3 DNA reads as TGTGCCAGCAAACTAGCGGGAGTGGATACGCAGTATTTT.

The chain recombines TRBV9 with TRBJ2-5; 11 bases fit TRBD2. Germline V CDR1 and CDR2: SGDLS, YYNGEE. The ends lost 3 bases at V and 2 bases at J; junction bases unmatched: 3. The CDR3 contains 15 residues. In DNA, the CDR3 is TGTGCCAGCAGCGCCGGGACTAGCGGACAAGAGACCCAGTACTTC. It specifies CASSAGTSGQETQYF. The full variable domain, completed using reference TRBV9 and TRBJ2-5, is DSGVTQTPKHLITATGQRVTLRCSPRSGDLSVYWYQQSLDQGLQFLIQYYNGEERAKGNILERFSAQQFPDLHSELNLSSLELGDSALYFCASSAGTSGQETQYFGPGTRLLVL.

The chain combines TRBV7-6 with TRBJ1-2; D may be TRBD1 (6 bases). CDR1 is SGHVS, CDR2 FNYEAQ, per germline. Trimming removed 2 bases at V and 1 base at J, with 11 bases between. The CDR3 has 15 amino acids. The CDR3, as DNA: TGTGCCAGCAGCTTACAGGGGAATCATAACTATGGCTACACCTTC. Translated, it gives CASSLQGNHNYGYTF.

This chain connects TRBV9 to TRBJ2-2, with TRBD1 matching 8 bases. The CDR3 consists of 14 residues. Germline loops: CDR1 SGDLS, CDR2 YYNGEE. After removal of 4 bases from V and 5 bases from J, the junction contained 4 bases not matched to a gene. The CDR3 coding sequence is TGTGCCAGCAGCCCACGGACAGGGACCGGGGAGCTGTTTTTT. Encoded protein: CASSPRTGTGELFF.

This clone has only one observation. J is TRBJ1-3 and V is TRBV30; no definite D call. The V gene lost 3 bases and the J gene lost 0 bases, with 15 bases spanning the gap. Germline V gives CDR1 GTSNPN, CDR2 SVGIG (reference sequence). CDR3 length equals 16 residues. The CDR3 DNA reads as TGTGCCTGGAGCCCTCGGTACACCCGCTCTGGAAACACCATATATTTT. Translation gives CAWSPRYTRSGNTIYF.

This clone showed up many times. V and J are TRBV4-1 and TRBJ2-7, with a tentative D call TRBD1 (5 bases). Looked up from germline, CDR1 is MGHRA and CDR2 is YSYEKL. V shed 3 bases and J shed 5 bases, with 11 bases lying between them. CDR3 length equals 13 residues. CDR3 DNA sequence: TGCGCCAGCAGCCATTCAGGGTTCGACGAGCAGTACTTC. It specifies CASSHSGFDEQYF.

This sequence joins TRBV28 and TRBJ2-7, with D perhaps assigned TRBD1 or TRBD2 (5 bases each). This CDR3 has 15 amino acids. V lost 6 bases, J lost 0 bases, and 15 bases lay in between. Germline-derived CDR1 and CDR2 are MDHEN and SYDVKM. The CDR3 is CASRLRGLGSYEQYF. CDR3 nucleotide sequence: TGTGCCAGCAGGCTGAGGGGTCTGGGCTCCTACGAGCAGTACTTC.

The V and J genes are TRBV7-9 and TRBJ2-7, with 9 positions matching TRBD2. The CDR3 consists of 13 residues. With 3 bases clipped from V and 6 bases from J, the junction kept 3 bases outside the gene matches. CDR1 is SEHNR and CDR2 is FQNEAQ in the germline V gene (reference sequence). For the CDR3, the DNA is TGTGCCAGCAGCTTCGCGGGAGGGCGCGAGCAGTACTTC. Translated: CASSFAGGREQYF. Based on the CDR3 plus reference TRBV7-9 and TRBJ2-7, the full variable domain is DTGVSQNPRHKITKRGQNVTFRCDPISEHNRLYWYRQTLGQGPEFLTYFQNEAQLEKSRLLSDRFSAERPKGSFSTLEIQRTEQGDSAMYLCASSFAGGREQYFGPGTRLTVT.

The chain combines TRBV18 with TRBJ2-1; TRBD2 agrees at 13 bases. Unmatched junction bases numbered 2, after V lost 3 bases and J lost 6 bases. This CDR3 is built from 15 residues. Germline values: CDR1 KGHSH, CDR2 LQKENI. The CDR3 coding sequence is TGTGCCAGCTCACCGGGGACTAGCGGGACCAATGAGCAGTTCTTC. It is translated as CASSPGTSGTNEQFF.

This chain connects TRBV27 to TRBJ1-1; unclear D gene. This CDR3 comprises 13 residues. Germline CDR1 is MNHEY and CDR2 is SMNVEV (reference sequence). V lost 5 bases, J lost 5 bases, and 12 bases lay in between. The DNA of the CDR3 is TGTGCCAGCAGTGTAACATGGGGAACTGAAGCTTTCTTT. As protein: CASSVTWGTEAFF.

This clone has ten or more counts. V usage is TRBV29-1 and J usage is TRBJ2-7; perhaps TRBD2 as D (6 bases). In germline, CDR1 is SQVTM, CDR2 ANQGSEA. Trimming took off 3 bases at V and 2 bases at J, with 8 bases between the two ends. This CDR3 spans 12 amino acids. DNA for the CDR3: TGCAGCGTTGAGGAGGGGCCCTACGAGCAGTACTTC. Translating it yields CSVEEGPYEQYF.

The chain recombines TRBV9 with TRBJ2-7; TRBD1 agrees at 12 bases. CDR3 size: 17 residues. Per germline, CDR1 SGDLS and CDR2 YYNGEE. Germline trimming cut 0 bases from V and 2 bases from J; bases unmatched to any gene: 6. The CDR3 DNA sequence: TGTGCCAGCAGCGTAGGCGCTGGGACAGGGGGCACCTACGAGCAGTACTTC. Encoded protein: CASSVGAGTGGTYEQYF.

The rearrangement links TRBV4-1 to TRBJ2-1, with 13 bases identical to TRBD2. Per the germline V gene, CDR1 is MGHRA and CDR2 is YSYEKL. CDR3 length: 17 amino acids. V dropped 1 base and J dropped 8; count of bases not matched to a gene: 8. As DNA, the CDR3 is TGCGCCAGCAGCCAAGTTACTAGCGGGAGGGCCTTTGATGAGCAGTTCTTC. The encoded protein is CASSQVTSGRAFDEQFF.

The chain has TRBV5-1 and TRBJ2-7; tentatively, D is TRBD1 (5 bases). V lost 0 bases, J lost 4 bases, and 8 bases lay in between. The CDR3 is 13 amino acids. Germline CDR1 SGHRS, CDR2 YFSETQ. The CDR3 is CASSLGTRYEQYF. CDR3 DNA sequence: TGCGCCAGCAGCTTGGGGACAAGGTACGAGCAGTACTTC.

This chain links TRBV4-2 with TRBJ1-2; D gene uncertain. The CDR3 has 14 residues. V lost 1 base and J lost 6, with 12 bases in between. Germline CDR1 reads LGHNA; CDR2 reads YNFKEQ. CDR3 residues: CASSQAGTDDGYTF. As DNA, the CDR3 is TGTGCCAGCAGCCAAGCCGGAACGGATGATGGCTACACCTTC.